Listed here is a single T cell receptor (beta chain). V lost 2 bases to trimming and J lost 8 bases, with 9 bases between them. The CDR3 sequence is 13 residues long. Germline CDR1 and CDR2: MGHRA and YSYEKL. This sample was included in a study of blood T cell repertoires in COVID-19. Generated by immunoSEQ multiplex PCR, the TCRdb table keeps only in-frame clones and is missing some. The sample has 73,000 or so clones; approximately 82% are singletons. Material: peripheral blood. The origin of this receptor is a man in his forties or fifties with active COVID-19. The genes are TRBV4-1 and TRBJ1-4, with D possibly TRBD1 on 5 matching bases. CDR3 residues: CASSQLPGEKLFF. In nucleotides, the CDR3 is TGCGCCAGCAGCCAACTCCCAGGGGAAAAACTGTTTTTT.